This T cell receptor (beta chain) was retrieved from a study of cytomegalovirus exposure and HLA in healthy donors. Study conclusions and caveats: Common viral pathogens seemed, in a later analysis, to connect with several of the most significant clusters.

Both 60 Vbeta primers and 13 Jbeta primers went into the PCR. Assay used: immunoSEQ multiplex PCR; TCRdb lists only in-frame clones, some missing. The data contain some 180,000 clones, about four fifths of them seen just once; the ten biggest clones take up roughly 2%. With V trimmed by 2 bases and J by 3 bases, 5 bases remained unmatched. Looked up from germline, CDR1 is MGHRA and CDR2 is YSYEKL. This CDR3 region has 15 residues. About this clone: Its specificity is unknown.

The sample was PBMCs. The genes are TRBV4-1 and TRBJ2-7; 9 nucleotides match TRBD1. This TCR derives from a woman aged 30 to 39 in good health and CMV-seronegative. This chain's CDR3 is CASSQPGTGHYEQYF. CDR3 sequence (DNA): TGCGCCAGCAGCCAACCCGGGACAGGGCACTACGAGCAGTACTTC.